These 31 T cell receptor beta chains share one sample of origin, sequenced in a study of molecular identifiers for immune sequencing clone quantification. TCRdb passed the PCR reads through MiXCR, listing each CDR3 protein once. The repertoire holds 460,000 or so distinct CDR3 sequences, with 25% as singletons. Sequences were obtained from naive CD8+ T cells from blood, with Jurkat cell RNA spiked in. Documented subset: FACS-sorted CD8+CD4-CCR7+CD45RA+ naive T cells. These receptors were obtained from a human donor in good health. Some libraries in this study had Jurkat cell RNA spiked in.

This clonotype was picked up many times. The junction differs from germline at one of its ends, possibly a read error. This chain uses TRBV5-1 with TRBJ1-1, with no clear D. This CDR3 spans 13 amino acids. The germline CDR1 and CDR2 sequences are SGHRS and YFSETQ. CDR3 loop: CASSLGLGMEAFF. The CDR3 bases are TGTGCCAGCAGCCTAGGTTTGGGTATGGAAGCTTTCTTT.

This clonotype was observed a handful of times. This chain joins TRBV2 and TRBJ2-7, with D unresolved. The CDR3 covers 13 residues. The germline CDR1 and CDR2 sequences are SNHLY and FYNNEI. The V gene lost 8 bases and the J gene lost 0 bases, with 11 bases spanning the gap. Here the CDR3 DNA reads TGTGCCAGCCGATCCGACGTCTCCTACGAGCAGTACTTC. Translation gives CASRSDVSYEQYF.

The rearrangement links TRBV11-2 to TRBJ2-7; tentatively, D is TRBD1 (5 bases). Germline-derived CDR1 and CDR2 are SGHAT and FQNNGV. Between the trimmed V and J ends, which lost 5 bases and 0 bases, there was a span of 14 bases. This CDR3 has 15 residues. CDR3 in DNA: TGTGCCAGCAGCGGTACAGGTTATAGCTCCTACGAGCAGTACTTC. Encoded protein: CASSGTGYSSYEQYF.

This clonotype was counted at least ten times. V usage is TRBV29-1 and J usage is TRBJ2-7; D possibly matches TRBD1 or TRBD2 (5 bases each). V lost 6 bases and J 3 bases, leaving 15 bases between the germline ends. The length of the CDR3 is 13 residues. Germline V gene data show CDR1 as SQVTM and CDR2 as ANQGSEA. CDR3 amino acids: CSVARGAIYEQYF. The CDR3 DNA is TGCAGCGTAGCCAGAGGGGCGATCTACGAGCAGTACTTC.

The gene calls are TRBV29-1 and TRBJ2-1, with D possibly matching TRBD2 (5 bases). The CDR3 sequence is 16 residues long. The V end lost 5 bases, the J end lost 12 bases, and 29 bases lay between the germline ends. Per the germline V gene, CDR1 is SQVTM and CDR2 is ANQGSEA. The CDR3 loop reads CSVMLYSDFLTSMQFF. CDR3 sequence (DNA): TGCAGCGTTATGCTCTATTCGGACTTTCTAACCAGTATGCAGTTCTTC.

The chain has TRBV7-6 and TRBJ2-5, with a possible D match to TRBD2 (6 bases). The CDR3 is made up of 17 amino acids. V was clipped by 5 bases and J by 5 bases, with 24 bases between them. The germline CDR1 and CDR2 sequences are SGHVS and FNYEAQ. CDR3 amino acids: CASSQIGPGDRRETQYF. The CDR3 DNA reads TGTGCCAGCAGCCAAATAGGACCGGGGGACCGCCGGGAGACCCAGTACTTC.

This clonotype appeared a few times. The chain joins TRBV9 to TRBJ2-6, with D tentatively TRBD2 (5 bases). V was trimmed by 4 bases and J by 0 bases, leaving 11 bases between them. CDR3 size: 16 residues. CDR1 is SGDLS, CDR2 YYNGEE, per germline. CDR3 region: CASSLRAASGANVLTF. CDR3 coding DNA: TGTGCCAGCAGCCTCCGAGCGGCCTCTGGGGCCAACGTCCTGACTTTC.

The CDR3 protein is CASSPGTSGRSEQFF. DNA for the CDR3: TGTGCCAGCAGTCCCGGGACTAGCGGGAGGTCTGAGCAGTTCTTC. This chain joins TRBV27 and TRBJ2-1; TRBD2 matches at 15 bases. This CDR3 has 15 residues. Trimming at V came to 5 bases and at J to 9 bases, leaving 5 bases not matched to a gene. CDR1 and CDR2 from the germline V gene are MNHEY and SMNVEV (reference sequence).

This clonotype was observed many times. The genes are TRBV7-8 and TRBJ1-4; D is unresolved. Trimming stripped 2 bases from V and 8 bases from J, with 6 bases between. This CDR3 is 12 amino acids long. Germline CDR1 is SGHVS and CDR2 is FQNEAQ. The CDR3 sequence: CASSLSLEKLFF. The CDR3 nucleotides read TGTGCCAGCAGCTTAAGTCTGGAAAAACTGTTTTTT.

This clonotype was picked up many times. J is TRBJ2-3 and V is TRBV7-9, with no clear D. Germline values: CDR1 SEHNR, CDR2 FQNEAQ (reference sequence). V was clipped by 4 bases and J by 1 base, with 9 bases between them. The CDR3 totals 14 residues. CDR3 loop: CASSSSLGTDTQYF. CDR3 nucleotide sequence: TGTGCCAGCAGCTCTTCCCTAGGCACAGATACGCAGTATTTT.

J is TRBJ1-5 and V is TRBV4-3; no definite D call. The germline V and J ends were trimmed by 4 bases and 11 bases, with 18 bases remaining between them. CDR1 and CDR2 from the germline V gene are LGHNA and YSLEER. The CDR3 loop spans 14 amino acids. CDR3 sequence reads: CASSRVVGLESQHF. The CDR3 bases are TGCGCCAGCAGCCGAGTCGTTGGATTGGAGTCCCAGCATTTT.

The chain recombines TRBV10-3 with TRBJ1-6, with 9 bases lining up with TRBD1. This CDR3 region has 17 residues. Germline V lookup: CDR1 ENHRY, CDR2 SYGVKD. J lost 13 bases, V lost 6 bases, and 19 bases had no gene match. CDR3 amino acids: CAISQLPGTGRGSPLHF. The CDR3 DNA reads as TGTGCCATCAGCCAACTCCCCGGGACAGGGAGGGGTTCGCCCCTCCACTTT.

In its sample, this clonotype was seen many times. The chain recombines TRBV4-1 with TRBJ1-5, with a possible D match to TRBD1 (5 bases). The CDR3 contains 16 residues. V gave up 1 base and J gave up 0 bases, with 10 bases separating them. Germline V CDR1 and CDR2: MGHRA, YSYEKL. The CDR3 region has the DNA TGCGCCAGCAGCCAAGCAGGGTTTTATAGCAATCAGCCCCAGCATTTT. It is translated as CASSQAGFYSNQPQHF.

At least ten counts were recorded for this clonotype. Here the CDR3 DNA reads TGTGCCAGCAGTTTAGACATTGTCTCTGGGGCCAACGTCCTGACTTTC. Translation: CASSLDIVSGANVLTF. This chain connects TRBV6-2 or TRBV6-3 to TRBJ2-6; no firm D call. Germline CDR1 MNHEY, CDR2 SVGEGT. The CDR3 is 16 amino acids. Trimming took 4 bases from V and 0 from J, leaving 10 bases between them.

This clonotype has ten or more counts. The V call is TRBV6-5, the J call TRBJ2-7, with TRBD1 matching 9 bases. The CDR3 loop spans 14 amino acids. The germline V gene has CDR1 MNHEY and CDR2 SVGAGI. Germline trimming cut 7 bases from V and 3 bases from J; bases unmatched to any gene: 7. The CDR3 loop reads CASKIGTGIYEQYF. CDR3 sequence (DNA): TGTGCCAGCAAGATAGGGACAGGGATCTACGAGCAGTACTTC.

For the CDR3, the DNA is TGCGCCAGCAGTCCGACAGGGGGCTCGCCCAAAAACATTCAGTACTTC. It translates to CASSPTGGSPKNIQYF. The J gene is TRBJ2-4, the V gene TRBV5-1, with TRBD1 matching over 10 bases. The CDR3 runs 16 residues. Per germline, CDR1 SGHRS and CDR2 YFSETQ. V lost 5 bases to trimming and J lost 2 bases; unmatched junction nucleotides: 7. The whole variable domain, remainder taken from reference TRBV5-1 and TRBJ2-4, is KAGVTQTPRYLIKTRGQQVTLSCSPISGHRSVSWYQQTPGQGLQFLFEYFSETQRNKGNFPGRFSGRQFSNSRSEMNVSTLELGDSALYLCASSPTGGSPKNIQYFGAGTRLSVL.

A remark on this clonotype: Being one base from a much bigger clone, this may be a read error. The chain carries TRBV29-1 and TRBJ2-7, with D perhaps given as TRBD1 or TRBD2 (7 bases each). CDR1 is SQVTM, CDR2 ANQGSEA, per germline. This CDR3 has 14 residues. The DNA of the CDR3 is TGCAGCGTTGAAGAGGCAGGGGGAGGGTACGTGCAGTACTTC. Translation: CSVEEAGGGYVQYF.

This clonotype was observed at least ten times. The chain is built from TRBV29-1 and TRBJ2-5; TRBD2 aligns across 9 bases. Germline V gene lookup returns CDR1 SQVTM and CDR2 ANQGSEA. The CDR3 loop spans 14 amino acids. The junction had 8 bases not matched to a gene; V was cut back by 4 bases and J by 5 bases. CDR3 loop: CSVGGAGGRETQYF. CDR3 DNA sequence: TGCAGCGTTGGGGGAGCGGGAGGAAGGGAGACCCAGTACTTC.

V gene TRBV6-5 combines with J gene TRBJ1-1; the match to TRBD1 covers 7 bases. There are 13 residues in the CDR3. V was pared by 6 bases and J by 3 bases, with 4 bases of the junction left unmatched. Germline V CDR1 and CDR2: MNHEY, SVGAGI. The CDR3 nucleotides are TGTGCCAGCAGCTACACAGGGGACACTGAAGCTTTCTTT. Translation gives CASSYTGDTEAFF.

This clonotype appeared many times. This chain links TRBV7-9 with TRBJ2-7; 8 nucleotides match TRBD2. After removal of 4 bases from V and 4 bases from J, the junction contained 9 bases not matched to a gene. In germline, CDR1 is SEHNR, CDR2 FQNEAQ (reference sequence). The CDR3 runs to 15 residues. CDR3: CASSSPARGAYEQYF. CDR3 coding DNA: TGTGCCAGCAGCTCCCCGGCGCGGGGGGCGTACGAGCAGTACTTC.

This clonotype was recorded at least ten times. V is TRBV20-1 and J is TRBJ2-7; 14 positions match TRBD2. Looked up from germline, CDR1 is DFQATT and CDR2 is SNEGSKA (reference sequence). The ends lost 4 bases at V and 7 bases at J; junction bases unmatched: 18. The length of the CDR3 is 18 residues. The CDR3 loop reads CSANPGLAGGFAYLEQYF. The CDR3 bases are TGCAGTGCTAATCCAGGACTAGCGGGAGGCTTCGCGTACTTGGAGCAGTACTTC.

In the case of this clonotype: Being one base from a much bigger clone, this may be a read error. The chain combines TRBV7-3 with TRBJ2-1; TRBD2 matches 7 bases. Germline CDR1 is SGHTA and CDR2 is FQGTGA. The CDR3 extends over 16 amino acids. Here the CDR3 DNA reads TGTGCCAGCAGCTTATCCCTAGCGGCCCCATACAATGAGCAGCTCTTC. Translation gives CASSLSLAAPYNEQLF. Full variable domain (missing parts from reference TRBV7-3 and TRBJ2-1): GAGVSQTPSNKVTEKGKYVELRCDPISGHTALYWYRQSLGQGPEFLIYFQGTGAADDSGLPNDRFFAVRPEGSVSTLKIQRTERGDSAVYLCASSLSLAAPYNEQLFGPGTRLTVL.

The genes are TRBV6-1 and TRBJ2-7, with 8 bases fitting TRBD1. Trimming removed 8 bases from V and 0 bases from J; junction bases left unmatched: 6. Germline V gives CDR1 MNHNS, CDR2 SASEGT. The CDR3 contains 14 residues. The CDR3 here is CASDGQGSSYEQYF. The CDR3 region has the DNA TGTGCCAGCGACGGACAGGGAAGCTCCTACGAGCAGTACTTC.

Only a few counts were recorded for this clonotype. The chain combines TRBV5-6 with TRBJ2-7; 10 bases line up with TRBD1. CDR1 is SGHDT and CDR2 is YYEEEE in the germline V gene. CDR3 length: 15 amino acids. Unmatched junction bases numbered 9, after V lost 6 bases and J lost 3 bases. This chain's CDR3 is CASTTPGTGDYEQYF. CDR3 in DNA: TGTGCCAGCACTACCCCCGGGACAGGGGACTACGAGCAGTACTTC.

This clonotype was found a few times. The V and J genes are TRBV19 and TRBJ2-2; D remains ambiguous. The CDR3 has 12 amino acids. Germline assignment: CDR1 LNHDA and CDR2 SQIVND (reference sequence). V dropped 7 bases and J dropped 5 bases, with 8 bases sitting between them. For the CDR3, the DNA is TGTGCCAGTATGACTCAAACCGGGGAGCTGTTTTTT. As protein: CASMTQTGELFF.

The chain carries TRBV27 and TRBJ2-3; TRBD1 aligns across 8 bases. The CDR3 runs 17 residues. Germline V CDR1 and CDR2: MNHEY, SMNVEV (reference sequence). Germline trimming cut 4 bases from V and 5 bases from J; bases unmatched to any gene: 14. CDR3 DNA sequence: TGTGCCAGCAGTTGGAAATCCCAGGGGGCAAGGGGAGATACGCAGTATTTT. Encoded protein: CASSWKSQGARGDTQYF.

The chain combines TRBV4-3 with TRBJ1-2, with 9 bases that match TRBD1. Losses at the gene ends were 3 bases for V and 4 bases for J; bases not matched to a gene: 6. The CDR3 sequence is 15 residues long. CDR1 is LGHNA, CDR2 YSLEER, per germline. CDR3 nucleotides: TGCGCCAGCAGCCAGGGGACAGGGTCGGGCTATGGCTACACCTTC. Protein product: CASSQGTGSGYGYTF.

In this sample, this clonotype turned up a few times. The V gene is TRBV27, the J gene TRBJ2-7; D possibly corresponds to TRBD2 (5 bases). Trimming took off 9 bases at V and 3 bases at J, with 24 bases between the two ends. The CDR3 spans 16 residues. CDR1 is MNHEY and CDR2 is SMNVEV in the germline V gene (reference sequence). The CDR3 DNA reads as TGTGCCAGTTCAATGGCTCGAATCGAGGGCGACTACGAGCAGTACTTC. Amino acids: CASSMARIEGDYEQYF.

Points on this clonotype: The junction does not match germline at one end; this may be a read error. CDR3 region: CVSRRLGVPSKETQYF. For the CDR3, the DNA is TGTGTCAGCAGACGTCTAGGGGTCCCCTCGAAAGAGACCCAGTACTTC. V gene TRBV6-2 or TRBV6-3 combines with J gene TRBJ2-5; TRBD1 is a possible D gene (5 bases). Looked up from germline, CDR1 is MNHEY and CDR2 is SVGEGT. The length of the CDR3 is 16 residues.

Concerning this clonotype itself: This may come from a read error, since a much larger clone is one base off. This chain links TRBV5-1 with TRBJ2-7; weak D call: TRBD1 (5 bases). This CDR3 has 15 residues. Germline-derived CDR1 and CDR2 are SGHRS and YFSETQ. Here the CDR3 reads CASSPDMGLTYEQHF. CDR3 DNA: TGCGCCAGCAGCCCTGACATGGGGCTGACCTACGAGCAGCACTTC.

This chain uses TRBV4-3 with TRBJ2-6; D is unresolved. The CDR3 loop spans 16 amino acids. V dropped 1 base and J dropped 4 bases, with 11 bases sitting between them. Germline CDR1 LGHNA, CDR2 YSLEER. The CDR3 DNA is TGCGCCAGCAGCCAAGGGGCAGCCTGGGGGGCCAACGTCCTGACTTTC. It translates to CASSQGAAWGANVLTF.